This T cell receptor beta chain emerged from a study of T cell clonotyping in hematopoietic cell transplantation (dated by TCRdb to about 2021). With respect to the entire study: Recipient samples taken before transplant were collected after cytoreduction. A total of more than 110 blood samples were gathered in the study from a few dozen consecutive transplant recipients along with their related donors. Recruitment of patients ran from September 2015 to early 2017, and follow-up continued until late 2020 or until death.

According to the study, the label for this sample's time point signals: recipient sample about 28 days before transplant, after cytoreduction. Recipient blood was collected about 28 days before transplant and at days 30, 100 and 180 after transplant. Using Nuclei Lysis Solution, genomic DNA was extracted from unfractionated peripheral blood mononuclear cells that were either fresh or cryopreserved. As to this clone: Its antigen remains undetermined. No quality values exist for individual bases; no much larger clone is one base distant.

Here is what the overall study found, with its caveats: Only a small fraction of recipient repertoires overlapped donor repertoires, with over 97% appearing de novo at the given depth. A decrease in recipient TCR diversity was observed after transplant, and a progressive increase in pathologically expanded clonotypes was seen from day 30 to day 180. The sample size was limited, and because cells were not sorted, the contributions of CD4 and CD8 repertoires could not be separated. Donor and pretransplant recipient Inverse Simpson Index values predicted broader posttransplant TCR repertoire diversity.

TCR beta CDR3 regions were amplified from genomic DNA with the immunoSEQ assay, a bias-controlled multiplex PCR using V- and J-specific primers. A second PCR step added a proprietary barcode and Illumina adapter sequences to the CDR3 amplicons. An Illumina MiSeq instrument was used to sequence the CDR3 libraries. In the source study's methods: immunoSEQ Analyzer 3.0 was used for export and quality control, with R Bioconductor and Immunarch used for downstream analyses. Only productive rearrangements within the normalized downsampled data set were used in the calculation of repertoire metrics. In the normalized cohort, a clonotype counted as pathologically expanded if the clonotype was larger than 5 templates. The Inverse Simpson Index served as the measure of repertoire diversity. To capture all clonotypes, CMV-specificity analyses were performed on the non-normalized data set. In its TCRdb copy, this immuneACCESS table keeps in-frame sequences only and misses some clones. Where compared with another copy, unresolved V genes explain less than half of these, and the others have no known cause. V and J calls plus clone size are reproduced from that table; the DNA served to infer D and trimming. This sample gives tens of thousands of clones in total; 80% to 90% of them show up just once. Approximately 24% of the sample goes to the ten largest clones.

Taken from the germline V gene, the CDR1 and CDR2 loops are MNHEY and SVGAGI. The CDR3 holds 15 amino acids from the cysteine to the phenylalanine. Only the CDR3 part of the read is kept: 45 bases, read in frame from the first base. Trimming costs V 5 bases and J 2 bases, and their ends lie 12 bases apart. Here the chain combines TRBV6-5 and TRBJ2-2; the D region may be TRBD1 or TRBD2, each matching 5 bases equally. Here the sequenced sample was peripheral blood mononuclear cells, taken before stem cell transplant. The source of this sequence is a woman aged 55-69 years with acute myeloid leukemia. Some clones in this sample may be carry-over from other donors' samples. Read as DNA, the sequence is TGTGCCAGCAGTCTAGGGGACCGTAACACCGGGGAGCTGTTTTTT. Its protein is CASSLGDRNTGELFF.